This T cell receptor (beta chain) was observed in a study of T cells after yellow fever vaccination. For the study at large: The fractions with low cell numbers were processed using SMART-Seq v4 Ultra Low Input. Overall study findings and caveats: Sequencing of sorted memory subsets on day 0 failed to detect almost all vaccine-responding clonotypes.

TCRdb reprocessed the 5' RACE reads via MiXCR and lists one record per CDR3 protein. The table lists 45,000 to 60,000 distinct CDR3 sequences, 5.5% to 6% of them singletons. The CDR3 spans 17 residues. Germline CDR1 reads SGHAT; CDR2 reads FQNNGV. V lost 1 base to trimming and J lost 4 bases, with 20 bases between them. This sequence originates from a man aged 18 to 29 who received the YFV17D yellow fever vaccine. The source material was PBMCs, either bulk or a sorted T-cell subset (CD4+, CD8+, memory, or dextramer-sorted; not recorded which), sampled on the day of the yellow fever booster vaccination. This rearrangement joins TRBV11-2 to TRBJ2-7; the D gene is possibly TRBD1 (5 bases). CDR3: CASSLVSGIGRVYEQYF. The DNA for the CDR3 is TGTGCCAGCAGCTTAGTGTCAGGGATCGGTAGGGTGTACGAGCAGTACTTC.